This TCR beta chain is from a study of CD8+CD57+ T cells in acquired aplastic anemia. The study's findings and limits: It was found that nearly 30 CD8+ CDR3 sequences were shared between patients and controls. No significant patient-versus-control difference appeared in CD8+ Simpson's diversity.

In this sample, this clonotype turned up many times. Its cognate antigen is unknown. For sequencing, patients were chosen who had shown expansion of CD8+CD57+ cells by flow cytometry. The cohort consisted entirely of patients having severe acquired aplastic anemia. No therapy had been given to the patients at the time of blood sampling. Germline V gene data show CDR1 as DFQATT and CDR2 as SNEGSKA (reference sequence). The V gene lost 2 bases and the J gene lost 2 bases, with 16 bases spanning the gap. The CDR3 covers 15 residues. The use of genomic DNA as template underpinned the TCR beta VDJ and CDR3 profiling. TCRdb processed the reads anew with MiXCR; each CDR3 protein has one entry. This table holds 200,000 to 250,000 distinct CDR3 sequences, approximately 50% found once.

This chain links TRBV20-1 with TRBJ2-7; D unresolved. The sequence was collected from a human donor with aplastic anemia. Sequenced input: sorted CD4+, CD8+, or CD8+CD57+ T cells (not recorded which) from PBMCs. The CDR3 bases are TGCAGTGCTAGAACGAGACGGGTTTTAGCCTACGAGCAGTACTTC. This gives the protein CSARTRRVLAYEQYF.